This TCR beta chain appears in the sequencing data of a study of vaccination and CD4 T cells after COVID-19. V was shortened by 6 bases and J by 3 bases, with 13 bases between the two germline ends. The CDR3 spans 14 residues. From germline, CDR1 is MDHEN and CDR2 SYDVKM. The sample's treatment: roughly ten-day PBMC culture with coronavirus spike peptide pools or control peptides (ViraFEST assay). As for this clonotype: Its antigen is unidentified.

Once obtained from cultured CD4+ T cells, the DNA was sequenced using the Oncomine TCR Beta short-read assay. A single record per CDR3 protein comes from TCRdb applying MiXCR to the PCR reads. This sample yields about 3,500 distinct CDR3 sequences, of which more than 70% are seen a single time; about 24% belongs to the top ten. The TCR was taken from a human donor who had recovered from COVID-19. This rearrangement joins TRBV28 to TRBJ2-3; a possible D gene is TRBD1 (6 bases). Material for sequencing was CD4+ T cells from blood, cultured in vitro. The CDR3 region is CASRQGHNTDTQYF. In DNA form, the CDR3 reads TGTGCCAGCAGGCAGGGACACAATACAGATACGCAGTATTTT.